This entry lists 18 T cell receptor beta chains sequenced from one sample in a study of neurological immune-mediated disorders. In TCRdb, the 5' RACE reads were re-called with MiXCR into one record per CDR3 protein. The table has around 32,000 distinct CDR3 sequences, over 10% seen once. Input material: PBMCs. These receptors originate from a woman in her fifties or sixties in good health.

The rearrangement joins TRBV12-3 or TRBV12-4 to TRBJ2-2, with 12 bases matching TRBD1. V gave up 4 bases and J gave up 4 bases; unmatched junction bases: 4. CDR3 size: 16 residues. The CDR3 region has the DNA TGTGCCAGCAGTTCGGGACAGGGGGCCGTCACCGGGGAGCTGTTTTTT. This translates into CASSSGQGAVTGELFF.

This clonotype was found many times. The chain carries TRBV12-3 or TRBV12-4 and TRBJ1-1; 10 bases line up with TRBD1. The CDR3 has 14 amino acids. V shed 9 bases and J 1 base; nucleotides not matched to a gene: 5. CDR3 DNA sequence: TGTGCCAGTTCACGACAGGGGGCGAACACTGAAGCTTTCTTT. Protein product: CASSRQGANTEAFF.

This clonotype was counted many times. The V call is TRBV6-5, the J call TRBJ1-2; maybe TRBD1 (6 bases). Germline lookup yields CDR1 MNHEY and CDR2 SVGAGI. The V end was cut by 0 bases, the J end by 8 bases, with 16 bases between. There are 15 residues in the CDR3. CDR3 in DNA: TGTGCCAGCAGTTACTCATTTTGGGGGGGCGGAGGCTACACCTTC. Its protein is CASSYSFWGGGGYTF.

This clonotype came up many times. The chain is built from TRBV4-2 and TRBJ2-7; 7 bases agree with TRBD1. This CDR3 is 16 amino acids long. Germline CDR1 and CDR2: LGHNA and YNFKEQ. The ends lost 0 bases at V and 3 bases at J; junction bases unmatched: 8. The CDR3 spells CASSQDTGDPHYEQYF. DNA of the CDR3: TGTGCCAGCAGCCAAGATACAGGGGACCCACACTACGAGCAGTACTTC.

This clonotype was counted at least ten times. This may arise from a read error, as a much more abundant clone is one base away. The V call is TRBV5-5, the J call TRBJ2-7, with 8 nucleotides matching TRBD1. The CDR3 contains 15 residues. Germline V gene sequence: CDR1 SGHKS, CDR2 YYEKEE (reference sequence). This CDR3 reads CVSSLGQALSYEQYF. The CDR3 DNA follows: TGTGTCAGCAGCTTGGGACAGGCCCTAAGCTACGAGCAGTACTTC.

At least ten counts were recorded for this clonotype. This sequence joins TRBV5-8 and TRBJ2-6; D unclear. The V and J ends lost 4 bases and 0 bases respectively, with 11 bases between them. This CDR3 comprises 16 residues. Germline lookup yields CDR1 SGHTS and CDR2 YDEGEE. CDR3 sequence (DNA): TGTGCCAGCAGCAGCCACCAGGACTCTGGGGCCAACGTCCTGACTTTC. Amino acids: CASSSHQDSGANVLTF.

The sample holds many counts of this clonotype. The V call is TRBV7-6, the J call TRBJ2-1; D possibly corresponds to TRBD2 (7 bases). Trimming took 1 base from V and 10 from J, leaving 17 bases between them. CDR1 is SGHVS and CDR2 is FNYEAQ in the germline V gene. The CDR3 loop spans 15 amino acids. As DNA, the CDR3 is TGTGCCAGCAGCTTAGTTGTGGGGGGGCCGAGAGAGCAGTTCTTC. This codes for CASSLVVGGPREQFF.

This chain uses TRBV5-5 with TRBJ1-2; TRBD1 might be the D (5 bases). The CDR3 length is 15 residues. The germline V gene encodes CDR1 SGHKS and CDR2 YYEKEE (reference sequence). Trimming removed 4 bases from V and 2 bases from J, with 15 bases in between. The CDR3 DNA follows: TGTGCCAGCAGCCCCGGGACCTGGCTGAACTATGGCTACACCTTC. Residues: CASSPGTWLNYGYTF.

The sample holds many counts of this clonotype. The V and J genes are TRBV7-2 and TRBJ2-7; 8 nucleotides agree with TRBD1. The CDR3 has 15 amino acids. V gave up 1 base and J gave up 0 bases; unmatched junction bases: 2. The V gene's germline CDR1 is SGHTA and CDR2 FQGNSA. In DNA, the CDR3 is TGTGCCAGCAGCTTAGAAACAGGGGGCTCCTACGAGCAGTACTTC. It translates to CASSLETGGSYEQYF. Variable domain in full (rest from reference TRBV7-2 and TRBJ2-7): GAGVSQSPSNKVTEKGKDVELRCDPISGHTALYWYRQSLGQGLEFLIYFQGNSAPDKSGLPSDRFSAERTGGSVSTLTIQRTQQEDSAVYLCASSLETGGSYEQYFGPGTRLTVT.

This clonotype was seen at least ten times. The chain has TRBV4-1 and TRBJ1-5; tentatively, D is TRBD1 (5 bases). There are 20 residues in the CDR3. Germline V gene lookup returns CDR1 MGHRA and CDR2 YSYEKL. The V and J ends lost 0 bases and 4 bases respectively, with 25 bases between them. CDR3 loop: CASSQEKGQGLFGSNQPQHF. In DNA, the CDR3 is TGCGCCAGCAGCCAAGAAAAGGGGCAGGGCTTGTTTGGATCGAATCAGCCCCAGCATTTT.

Many counts were recorded for this clonotype. This CDR3 reads CASSPQGGRTEAFF. The CDR3 DNA is TGTGCCAGCAGCCCCCAAGGGGGCAGGACTGAAGCTTTCTTT. The chain is built from TRBV7-8 and TRBJ1-1; 7 nucleotides line up with TRBD1. Germline loops: CDR1 SGHVS, CDR2 FQNEAQ. There are 14 residues in the CDR3. The V gene end was trimmed by 5 bases and the J gene end by 5 bases; junction bases not matched to a gene: 8.

This clonotype was found many times. The chain links TRBV6-6 to TRBJ2-7, with a possible D match to TRBD1 (6 bases). V was cut by 7 bases and J by 0 bases, with 13 bases left in between. CDR1 and CDR2 from the germline V gene are MNHNY and SVGAGI (reference sequence). The CDR3 runs 14 residues. The CDR3 protein is CASTSEQGSYEQYF. The CDR3 DNA reads as TGTGCCAGCACGAGTGAACAGGGCTCCTACGAGCAGTACTTC.

The V gene is TRBV6-2 or TRBV6-3, the J gene TRBJ1-1; D uncertain. The CDR3 runs 15 residues. Per germline, CDR1 MNHEY and CDR2 SVGEGT. V shed 2 bases and J shed 3 bases, with 13 bases lying between them. CDR3 DNA: TGTGCCAGCAGTTACGAGGGATGGGGAGACACTGAAGCTTTCTTT. Encoded protein: CASSYEGWGDTEAFF.

This clonotype was observed at least ten times. The chain carries TRBV7-2 and TRBJ2-7; D gene ambiguous. Germline lookup yields CDR1 SGHTA and CDR2 FQGNSA. This CDR3 comprises 15 residues. Trimming cost V 2 bases and J 0 bases, with 11 bases left between them. The chain's CDR3 is CASSLSRAVSYEQYF. CDR3 coding DNA: TGTGCCAGCAGCTTAAGTCGGGCAGTCTCCTACGAGCAGTACTTC. The complete variable domain, with remaining parts taken from reference TRBV7-2 and TRBJ2-7, reads GAGVSQSPSNKVTEKGKDVELRCDPISGHTALYWYRQSLGQGLEFLIYFQGNSAPDKSGLPSDRFSAERTGGSVSTLTIQRTQQEDSAVYLCASSLSRAVSYEQYFGPGTRLTVT.

This clonotype was observed many times. This chain links TRBV7-7 with TRBJ2-5; TRBD2 agrees at 12 bases. J gave up 5 bases and V 1 base, and 2 bases lay outside the gene matches. Germline loops: CDR1 SSHAT, CDR2 FNYEAQ (reference sequence). The CDR3 is made up of 15 amino acids. CDR3 in amino acids: CASSLVGTSGETQYF. CDR3 nucleotides: TGTGCCAGCAGCTTAGTGGGGACTAGCGGGGAGACCCAGTACTTC.

The table lists this clonotype with many counts. The V gene is TRBV7-2, the J gene TRBJ2-2; 8 bases are shared with TRBD1. The length of the CDR3 is 16 residues. The trim removed 4 bases at V and 7 bases at J, leaving 11 bases unmatched. Germline V lookup: CDR1 SGHTA, CDR2 FQGNSA. For the CDR3, the DNA is TGTGCCAGCAGCTCCGCGGGGACAGGCTCCAGCGGGGAGCTGTTTTTT. Translating it yields CASSSAGTGSSGELFF.

The chain employs TRBV20-1 and TRBJ1-1; 10 nucleotides agree with TRBD1. Germline V gene data show CDR1 as DFQATT and CDR2 as SNEGSKA (reference sequence). The CDR3 runs to 14 residues. V trimming: 2 bases; J trimming: 3 bases; junction bases outside the gene matches: 3. CDR3 nucleotides: TGCAGTGCTAGAAGGGACAGGGGAGACACTGAAGCTTTCTTT. Protein: CSARRDRGDTEAFF.

This clonotype has at least ten counts. The chain carries TRBV19 and TRBJ2-1; perhaps TRBD1 as D (5 bases). Germline V gene lookup returns CDR1 LNHDA and CDR2 SQIVND (reference sequence). The CDR3 totals 15 residues. Trimming took 5 bases from V and 6 from J, leaving 17 bases between them. CDR3 protein: CASSALAGHTNEQFF. For the CDR3, the DNA is TGTGCCAGTAGTGCGCTGGCAGGACATACCAATGAGCAGTTCTTC.